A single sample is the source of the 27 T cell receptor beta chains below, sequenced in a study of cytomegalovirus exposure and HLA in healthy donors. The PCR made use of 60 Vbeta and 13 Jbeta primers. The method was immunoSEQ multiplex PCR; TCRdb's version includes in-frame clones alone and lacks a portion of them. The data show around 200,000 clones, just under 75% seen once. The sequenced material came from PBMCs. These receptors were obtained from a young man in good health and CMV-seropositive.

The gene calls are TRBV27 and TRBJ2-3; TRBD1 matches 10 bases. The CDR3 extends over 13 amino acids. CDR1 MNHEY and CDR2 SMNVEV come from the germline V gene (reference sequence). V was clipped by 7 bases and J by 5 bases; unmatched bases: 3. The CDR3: CASTGQGKDTQYF. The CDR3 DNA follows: TGTGCCAGCACGGGACAGGGGAAAGATACGCAGTATTTT.

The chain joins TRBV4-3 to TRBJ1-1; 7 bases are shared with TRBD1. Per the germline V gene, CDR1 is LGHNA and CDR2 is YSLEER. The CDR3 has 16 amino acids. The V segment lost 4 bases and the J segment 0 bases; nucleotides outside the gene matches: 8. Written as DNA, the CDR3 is TGCGCCAGCAGCCGCGCACCGGGACAGATGAACACTGAAGCTTTCTTT. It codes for CASSRAPGQMNTEAFF.

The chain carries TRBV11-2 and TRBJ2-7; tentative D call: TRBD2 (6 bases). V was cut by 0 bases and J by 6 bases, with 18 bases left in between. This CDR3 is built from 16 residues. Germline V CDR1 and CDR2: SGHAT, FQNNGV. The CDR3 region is CASSLDRGIGAGEQYF. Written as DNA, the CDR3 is TGTGCCAGCAGCTTAGATCGGGGGATAGGGGCGGGCGAGCAGTACTTC.

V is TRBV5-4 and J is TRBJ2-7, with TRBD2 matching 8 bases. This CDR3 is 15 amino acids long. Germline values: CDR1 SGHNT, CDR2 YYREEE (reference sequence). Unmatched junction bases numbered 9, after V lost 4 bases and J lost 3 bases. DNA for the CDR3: TGTGCCAGCAGCGCCGCGGGGGGCCTTTTCTACGAGCAGTACTTC. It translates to CASSAAGGLFYEQYF.

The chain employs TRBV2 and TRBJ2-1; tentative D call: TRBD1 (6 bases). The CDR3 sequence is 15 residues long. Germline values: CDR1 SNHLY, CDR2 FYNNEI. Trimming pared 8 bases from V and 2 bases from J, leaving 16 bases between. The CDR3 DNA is TGTGCCAGCTGTACTACAGGGAAAACCTACAATGAGCAGTTCTTC. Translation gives CASCTTGKTYNEQFF.

CDR3 in DNA: TGTGCCAGCAGCCAGACTAGCGGGGGTTCCACAGATACGCAGTATTTT. Amino acid sequence: CASSQTSGGSTDTQYF. The chain has TRBV7-3 and TRBJ2-3, with 12 bases fitting TRBD2. Per the germline V gene, CDR1 is SGHTA and CDR2 is FQGTGA. Trimming removed 5 bases from V and 2 bases from J; junction bases left unmatched: 5. The length of the CDR3 is 16 residues.

CDR3: CASSGTTSFDDDTQYF. The CDR3 DNA reads TGTGCCAGCAGTGGGACGACTAGCTTCGATGATGATACGCAGTATTTT. The rearrangement joins TRBV27 to TRBJ2-3, with 7 bases identical to TRBD2. Germline assignment: CDR1 MNHEY and CDR2 SMNVEV (reference sequence). With V trimmed by 5 bases and J by 6 bases, 14 bases remained unmatched. The CDR3 contains 16 residues.

CDR3 in DNA: TGTGCCATCAGTATTCGACAGGACAACACTGAAGCTTTCTTT. This sequence encodes CAISIRQDNTEAFF. The J gene is TRBJ1-1, the V gene TRBV10-3, with D possibly TRBD1 on 6 matching bases. CDR3 length: 14 residues. V lost 5 bases and J 2 bases, leaving 12 bases between the germline ends. CDR1 ENHRY and CDR2 SYGVKD come from the germline V gene.

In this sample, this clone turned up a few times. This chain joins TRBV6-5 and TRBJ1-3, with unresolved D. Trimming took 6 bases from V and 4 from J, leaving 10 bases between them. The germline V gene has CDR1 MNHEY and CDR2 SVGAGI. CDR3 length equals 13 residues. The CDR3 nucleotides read TGTGCCAGCAGCGACACGGTGGGAAACACCATATATTTT. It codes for CASSDTVGNTIYF.

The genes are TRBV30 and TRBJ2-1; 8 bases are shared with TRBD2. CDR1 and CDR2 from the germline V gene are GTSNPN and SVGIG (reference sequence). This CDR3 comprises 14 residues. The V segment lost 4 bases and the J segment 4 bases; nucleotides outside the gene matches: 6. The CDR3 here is CAWKPGGPYNEQFF. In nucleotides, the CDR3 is TGTGCCTGGAAACCGGGAGGGCCTTACAATGAGCAGTTCTTC.

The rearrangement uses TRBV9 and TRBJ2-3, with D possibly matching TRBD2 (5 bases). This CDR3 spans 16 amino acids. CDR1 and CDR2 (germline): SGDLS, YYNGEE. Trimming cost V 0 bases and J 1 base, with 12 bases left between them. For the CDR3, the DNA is TGTGCCAGCAGCGTAGGAGCGGCTACCCGCACAGATACGCAGTATTTT. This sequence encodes CASSVGAATRTDTQYF.

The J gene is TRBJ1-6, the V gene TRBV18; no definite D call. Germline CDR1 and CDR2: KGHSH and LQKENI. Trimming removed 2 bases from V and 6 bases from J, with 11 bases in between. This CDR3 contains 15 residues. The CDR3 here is CASSPGPGFNSPLHF. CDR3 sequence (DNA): TGTGCCAGCTCACCAGGCCCAGGCTTTAATTCACCCCTCCACTTT.

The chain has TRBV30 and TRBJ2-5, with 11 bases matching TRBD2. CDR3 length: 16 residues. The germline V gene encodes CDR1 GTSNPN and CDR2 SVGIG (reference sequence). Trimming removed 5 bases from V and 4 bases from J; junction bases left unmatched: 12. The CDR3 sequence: CAWQPGLAALGETQYF. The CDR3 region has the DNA TGTGCCTGGCAACCGGGACTAGCGGCCTTAGGAGAGACCCAGTACTTC.

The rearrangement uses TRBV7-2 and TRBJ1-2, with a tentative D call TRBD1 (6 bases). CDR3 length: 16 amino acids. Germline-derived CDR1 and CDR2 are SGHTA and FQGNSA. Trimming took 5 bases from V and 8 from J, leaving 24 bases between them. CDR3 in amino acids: CASSTAGLQGAGGYTF. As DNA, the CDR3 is TGTGCCAGCAGCACCGCTGGTCTACAGGGAGCTGGAGGCTACACCTTC.

The CDR3 sequence: CASSFIGGGWGNQPQHF. In DNA, the CDR3 is TGTGCCAGCAGTTTTATCGGCGGGGGCTGGGGCAATCAGCCCCAGCATTTT. J is TRBJ1-5 and V is TRBV28, with D perhaps matching TRBD1 (6 bases). The CDR3 contains 17 residues. The ends were cut back, 3 bases at V and 2 bases at J, with 17 bases in the middle. CDR1 is MDHEN and CDR2 is SYDVKM in the germline V gene.

CDR3 in amino acids: CASTSTANGETQYF. The CDR3 DNA sequence: TGCGCCAGCACCTCGACTGCAAACGGCGAGACCCAGTACTTC. The V gene is TRBV5-1, the J gene TRBJ2-5; D is unclear. V dropped 6 bases and J dropped 5 bases, with 17 bases sitting between them. Per germline, CDR1 SGHRS and CDR2 YFSETQ. This CDR3 has 14 residues.

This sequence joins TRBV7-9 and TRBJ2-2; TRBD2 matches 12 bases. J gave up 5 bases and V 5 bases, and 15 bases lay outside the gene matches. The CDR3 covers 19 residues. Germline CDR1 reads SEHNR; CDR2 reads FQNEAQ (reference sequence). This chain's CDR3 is CASSQDPASGRAWTGELFF. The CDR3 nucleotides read TGTGCCAGCAGCCAAGATCCCGCTAGCGGGAGGGCCTGGACCGGGGAGCTGTTTTTT.

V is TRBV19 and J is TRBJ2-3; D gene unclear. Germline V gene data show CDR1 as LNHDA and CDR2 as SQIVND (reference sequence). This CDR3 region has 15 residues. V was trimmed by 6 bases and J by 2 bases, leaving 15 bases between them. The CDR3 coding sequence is TGTGCCAGTAGCCGAGCGCCCTCTCCCACAGATACGCAGTATTTT. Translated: CASSRAPSPTDTQYF. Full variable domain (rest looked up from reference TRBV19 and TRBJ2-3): DGGITQSPKYLFRKEGQNVTLSCEQNLNHDAMYWYRQDPGQGLRLIYYSQIVNDFQKGDIAEGYSVSREKKESFPLTVTSAQKNPTAFYLCASSRAPSPTDTQYFGPGTRLTVL.

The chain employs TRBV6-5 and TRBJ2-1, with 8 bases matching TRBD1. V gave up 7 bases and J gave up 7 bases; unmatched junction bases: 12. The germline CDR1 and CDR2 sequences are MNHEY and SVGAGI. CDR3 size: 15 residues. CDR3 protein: CASTPQGGLLNEQFF. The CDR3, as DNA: TGTGCCAGCACCCCACAGGGGGGTTTACTTAATGAGCAGTTCTTC.

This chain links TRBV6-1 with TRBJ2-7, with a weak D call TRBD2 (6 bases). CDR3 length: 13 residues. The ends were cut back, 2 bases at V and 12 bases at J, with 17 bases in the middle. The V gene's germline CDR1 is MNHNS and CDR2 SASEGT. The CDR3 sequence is CASSEQEGGERYF. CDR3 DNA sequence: TGTGCCAGCAGTGAACAGGAAGGAGGGGAACGGTACTTC.

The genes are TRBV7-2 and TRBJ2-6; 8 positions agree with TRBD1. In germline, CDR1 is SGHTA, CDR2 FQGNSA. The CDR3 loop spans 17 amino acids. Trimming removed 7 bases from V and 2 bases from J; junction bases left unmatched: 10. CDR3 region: CASTADRGTAGANVLTF. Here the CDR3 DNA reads TGTGCCAGCACTGCCGACAGGGGCACAGCTGGGGCCAACGTCCTGACTTTC.

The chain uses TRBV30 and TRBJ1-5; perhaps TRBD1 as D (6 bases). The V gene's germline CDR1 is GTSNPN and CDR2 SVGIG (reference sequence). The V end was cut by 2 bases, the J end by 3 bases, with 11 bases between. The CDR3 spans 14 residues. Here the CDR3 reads CAWSLTGDNQPQHF. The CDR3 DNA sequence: TGTGCCTGGAGTCTGACAGGTGACAATCAGCCCCAGCATTTT.

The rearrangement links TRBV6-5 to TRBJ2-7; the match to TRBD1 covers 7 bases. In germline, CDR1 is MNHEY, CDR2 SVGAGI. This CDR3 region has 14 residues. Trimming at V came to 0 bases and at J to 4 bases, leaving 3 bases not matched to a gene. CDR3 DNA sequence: TGTGCCAGCAGTTACTCCGGACAGGTATACGAGCAGTACTTC. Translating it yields CASSYSGQVYEQYF.

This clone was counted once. The chain's CDR3 is CASSQDSGGFSNQPQHF. CDR3 nucleotide sequence: TGTGCCAGCAGCCAAGATTCCGGGGGGTTTAGCAATCAGCCCCAGCATTTT. The V gene is TRBV4-2, the J gene TRBJ1-5, with a weak D call TRBD1 (5 bases). Per the germline V gene, CDR1 is LGHNA and CDR2 is YNFKEQ. Trimming removed 0 bases at V and 0 bases at J, with 12 bases between. This CDR3 spans 17 amino acids.

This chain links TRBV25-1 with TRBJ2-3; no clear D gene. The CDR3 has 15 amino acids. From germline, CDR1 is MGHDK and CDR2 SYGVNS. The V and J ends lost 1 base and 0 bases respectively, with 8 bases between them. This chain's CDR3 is CASSESEPSTDTQYF. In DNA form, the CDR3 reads TGTGCCAGCAGTGAATCGGAGCCAAGCACAGATACGCAGTATTTT. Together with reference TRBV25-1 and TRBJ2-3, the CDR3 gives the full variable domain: EADIYQTPRYLVIGTGKKITLECSQTMGHDKMYWYQQDPGMELHLIHYSYGVNSTEKGDLSSESTVSRIRTEHFPLTLESARPSHTSQYLCASSESEPSTDTQYFGPGTRLTVL.

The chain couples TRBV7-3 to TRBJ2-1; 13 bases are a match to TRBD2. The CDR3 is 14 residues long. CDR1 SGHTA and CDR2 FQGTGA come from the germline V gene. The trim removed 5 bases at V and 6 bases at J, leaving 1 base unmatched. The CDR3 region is CASSRTSGSNEQFF. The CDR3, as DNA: TGTGCCAGCAGCCGGACTAGCGGGAGCAATGAGCAGTTCTTC.

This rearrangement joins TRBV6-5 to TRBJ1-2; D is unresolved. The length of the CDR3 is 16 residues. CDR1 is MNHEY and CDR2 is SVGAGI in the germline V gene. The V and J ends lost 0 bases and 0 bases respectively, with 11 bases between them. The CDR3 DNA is TGTGCCAGCAGTTACTCGATCAGCGCCCCTAACTATGGCTACACCTTC. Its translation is CASSYSISAPNYGYTF.